This TCR beta chain derives from a study of shared clonotypes between healthy human individuals. CD45RO-negative, CCR7-selected cells formed the naive CD8 fraction, which excluded terminally differentiated effector memory CD45RA+ cells. The study's findings and limits: The four-donor shared clonotypes exceeded non-shared clonotypes in generation probability, with non-shared ones scoring lower.

To note about this clone: The antigen remains unidentified.

Data came from immunoSEQ multiplex PCR; TCRdb stores just in-frame clones and leaves some out. Among 1.5 million to 2.5 million clones listed, 85% to 95% were seen once. V was pared by 4 bases and J by 0 bases, with 13 bases between. There are 15 residues in the CDR3. Germline CDR1 is SGHRS and CDR2 is YFSETQ. The TCR comes from a man younger than 30 in good health. The rearrangement links TRBV5-1 to TRBJ2-5; maybe TRBD2 (5 bases). Material: naive CD8+ T cells sorted from blood. The CDR3 spells CASSPRADYQETQYF. The DNA of the CDR3 is TGCGCCAGCAGCCCGAGGGCGGATTACCAAGAGACCCAGTACTTC.